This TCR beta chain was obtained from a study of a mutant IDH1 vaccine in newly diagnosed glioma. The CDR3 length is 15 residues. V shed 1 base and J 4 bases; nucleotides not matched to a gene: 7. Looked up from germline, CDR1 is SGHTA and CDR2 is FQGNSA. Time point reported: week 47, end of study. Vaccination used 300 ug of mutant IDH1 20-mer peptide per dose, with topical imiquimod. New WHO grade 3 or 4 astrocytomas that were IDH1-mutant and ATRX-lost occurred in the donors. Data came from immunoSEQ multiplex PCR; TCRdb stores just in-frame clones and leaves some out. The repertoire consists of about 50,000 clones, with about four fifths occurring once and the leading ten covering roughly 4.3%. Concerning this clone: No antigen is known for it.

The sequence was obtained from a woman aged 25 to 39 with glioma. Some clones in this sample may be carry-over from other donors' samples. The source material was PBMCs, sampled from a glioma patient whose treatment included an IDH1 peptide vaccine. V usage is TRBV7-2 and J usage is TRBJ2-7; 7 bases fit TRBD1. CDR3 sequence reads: CASSLGGTQGYEQYF. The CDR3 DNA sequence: TGTGCCAGCAGCTTAGGGGGGACACAGGGGTACGAGCAGTACTTC. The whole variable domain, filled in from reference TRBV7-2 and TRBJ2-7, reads GAGVSQSPSNKVTEKGKDVELRCDPISGHTALYWYRQSLGQGLEFLIYFQGNSAPDKSGLPSDRFSAERTGGSVSTLTIQRTQQEDSAVYLCASSLGGTQGYEQYFGPGTRLTVT.